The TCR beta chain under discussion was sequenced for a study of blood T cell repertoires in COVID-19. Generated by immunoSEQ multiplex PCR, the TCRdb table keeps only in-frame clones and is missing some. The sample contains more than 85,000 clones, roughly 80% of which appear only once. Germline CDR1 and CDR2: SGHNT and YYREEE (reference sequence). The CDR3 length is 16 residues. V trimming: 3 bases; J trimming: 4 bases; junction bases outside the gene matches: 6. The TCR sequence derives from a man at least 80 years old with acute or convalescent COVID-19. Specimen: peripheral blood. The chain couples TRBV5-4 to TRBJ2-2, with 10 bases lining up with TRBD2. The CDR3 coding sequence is TGTGCCAGCAGCTCACCTAGCGGGGGTGGCACCGGGGAGCTGTTTTTT. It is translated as CASSSPSGGGTGELFF.